The rows below give T cell receptor beta chains drawn from one sample of a study of T-cell memory formation after mild COVID-19. Via MiXCR, TCRdb re-called the 5' RACE reads, giving one row per CDR3 protein. This table holds about half a million distinct CDR3 sequences, 15% to 20% found once. Sequencing used PBMCs or a T cell subset sorted from them (not recorded which). These receptors originate from an adult woman who had mild COVID-19 (a few samples of this study predate the infection). Cell type and time point are not known. CDR3s include the opening cysteine and the closing phenylalanine or tryptophan. The order of the fields is D gene, J gene, V gene, clone size, CDR3 protein, CDR3 DNA. D genes are given only for firm matches. Part of the rows lack a size; the others show once, few, many or a class for expanded clones.

d_call: NA; j_call: TRBJ2-1; v_call: TRBV6-2/TRBV6-3; clone_size: NA; cdr3_aa: CASSYFLSTAYNEQFF; cdr3_nt: TGTGCCAGCAGTTACTTCCTATCGACAGCTTACAATGAGCAGTTCTTC
d_call: NA; j_call: TRBJ1-3; v_call: TRBV6-6; clone_size: few; cdr3_aa: CASSFGSSGNTIYF; cdr3_nt: TGTGCCAGCAGTTTCGGTAGCTCTGGAAACACCATATATTTT
d_call: NA; j_call: TRBJ2-1; v_call: TRBV6-5; clone_size: NA; cdr3_aa: CASSYTGVGYNEQFF; cdr3_nt: TGTGCCAGCAGTTATACTGGGGTCGGTTACAATGAGCAGTTCTTC
d_call: NA; j_call: TRBJ2-1; v_call: TRBV4-2; clone_size: few; cdr3_aa: CASSQVPSGNEQFF; cdr3_nt: TGTGCCAGCAGCCAAGTTCCGTCGGGCAATGAGCAGTTCTTC
d_call: TRBD2; j_call: TRBJ2-3; v_call: TRBV6-5; clone_size: NA; cdr3_aa: CASSPTSGGAPKQYF; cdr3_nt: TGTGCCAGCAGCCCGACTAGCGGGGGGGCCCCGAAGCAGTATTTT
d_call: TRBD2; j_call: TRBJ2-2; v_call: TRBV20-1; clone_size: NA; cdr3_aa: CSARPSGNTGELFF; cdr3_nt: TGCAGTGCTAGACCTAGCGGGAACACCGGGGAGCTGTTTTTT
d_call: TRBD1; j_call: TRBJ2-5; v_call: TRBV6-1; clone_size: few; cdr3_aa: CASSEWAQGARETQYF; cdr3_nt: TGTGCCAGCAGTGAATGGGCACAGGGGGCGAGGGAGACCCAGTACTTC
d_call: NA; j_call: TRBJ2-1; v_call: TRBV5-6; clone_size: NA; cdr3_aa: CASSLSSGSSYNEQFF; cdr3_nt: TGTGCCAGCAGCTTGAGTTCAGGGAGCTCCTACAATGAGCAGTTCTTC
d_call: TRBD2; j_call: TRBJ2-1; v_call: TRBV15; clone_size: few; cdr3_aa: CATSRGWFLKTSGRVGEQFF; cdr3_nt: TGTGCCACCAGCAGAGGTTGGTTTCTAAAGACTAGCGGGAGAGTAGGTGAGCAGTTCTTC
d_call: NA; j_call: TRBJ2-2; v_call: TRBV3-1; clone_size: NA; cdr3_aa: CASSQARSSNTGELFF; cdr3_nt: TGTGCCAGCAGCCAAGCCCGGAGTTCGAACACCGGGGAGCTGTTTTTT
d_call: TRBD1; j_call: TRBJ1-1; v_call: TRBV7-8; clone_size: few; cdr3_aa: CASSFRGDRKAFF; cdr3_nt: TGTGCCAGCAGCTTCAGAGGGGACAGGAAAGCTTTCTTT
d_call: NA; j_call: TRBJ2-7; v_call: TRBV24-1; clone_size: many; cdr3_aa: CATADSFLSEQYF; cdr3_nt: TGTGCCACCGCCGACTCTTTCCTCTCCGAGCAGTACTTC
d_call: NA; j_call: TRBJ2-5; v_call: TRBV7-7; clone_size: NA; cdr3_aa: CASSLYQGIETQYF; cdr3_nt: TGTGCTAGCAGCTTATATCAGGGGATTGAGACCCAGTACTTC
d_call: NA; j_call: TRBJ1-1; v_call: TRBV19; clone_size: NA; cdr3_aa: CASSHRELNTEAFF; cdr3_nt: TGTGCCAGTAGTCACAGGGAATTGAACACTGAAGCTTTCTTT
d_call: NA; j_call: TRBJ2-3; v_call: TRBV5-1; clone_size: few; cdr3_aa: CASSLGYTGSTDTQYF; cdr3_nt: TGCGCCAGCAGCTTGGGCTATACAGGAAGCACAGATACGCAGTATTTT
d_call: TRBD2; j_call: TRBJ2-3; v_call: TRBV7-6; clone_size: NA; cdr3_aa: CASSLVGEGDTQYF; cdr3_nt: TGTGCCAGCAGCTTAGTCGGGGAGGGAGATACGCAGTATTTT
d_call: NA; j_call: TRBJ2-7; v_call: TRBV24-1; clone_size: once; cdr3_aa: CATSSGGALGEQYF; cdr3_nt: TGTGCCACCAGTTCGGGCGGGGCCCTTGGCGAGCAGTACTTC
d_call: NA; j_call: TRBJ1-5; v_call: TRBV20-1; clone_size: NA; cdr3_aa: CSAREWYGNQPQHF; cdr3_nt: TGCAGTGCTAGAGAGTGGTACGGCAATCAGCCCCAGCATTTT
d_call: NA; j_call: TRBJ2-7; v_call: TRBV7-6; clone_size: many; cdr3_aa: CASSPEAVHEQYF; cdr3_nt: TGTGCCAGCAGCCCAGAGGCGGTTCACGAGCAGTACTTC
d_call: NA; j_call: TRBJ2-7; v_call: TRBV5-1; clone_size: few; cdr3_aa: CASRAGTVTSYEQYF; cdr3_nt: TGCGCCAGCAGGGCGGGGACAGTGACCTCCTACGAGCAGTACTTC
d_call: NA; j_call: TRBJ2-7; v_call: TRBV5-5; clone_size: few; cdr3_aa: CASSLVVSSDYEQYF; cdr3_nt: TGTGCCAGCAGCTTAGTCGTGTCTAGCGACTACGAGCAGTACTTC
d_call: TRBD1; j_call: TRBJ2-1; v_call: TRBV7-9; clone_size: NA; cdr3_aa: CASSLGDRGGNEQFF; cdr3_nt: TGTGCCAGCAGCTTAGGGGACAGGGGGGGCAATGAGCAGTTCTTC
d_call: NA; j_call: TRBJ2-5; v_call: TRBV25-1; clone_size: many; cdr3_aa: CASSENAAKETQYF; cdr3_nt: TGTGCCAGCAGTGAAAACGCGGCCAAAGAGACCCAGTACTTC
d_call: NA; j_call: TRBJ2-1; v_call: TRBV20-1; clone_size: NA; cdr3_aa: CSAIDRSHRWYNEQFF; cdr3_nt: TGCAGTGCTATAGATCGAAGCCACCGATGGTACAATGAGCAGTTCTTC
d_call: NA; j_call: TRBJ2-7; v_call: TRBV11-2; clone_size: many; cdr3_aa: CASSPGASYEQYF; cdr3_nt: TGTGCCAGCAGCCCGGGGGCCTCCTACGAGCAGTACTTC
d_call: NA; j_call: TRBJ2-7; v_call: TRBV6-6; clone_size: NA; cdr3_aa: CASRKTSGVPSSYEQYF; cdr3_nt: TGTGCCAGCAGGAAAACCTCCGGGGTTCCAAGCTCCTACGAGCAGTACTTC
d_call: NA; j_call: TRBJ2-1; v_call: TRBV5-1; clone_size: NA; cdr3_aa: CASSLEGTQEQFF; cdr3_nt: TGCGCCAGCAGCTTGGAGGGGACTCAGGAGCAGTTCTTC
d_call: NA; j_call: TRBJ2-4; v_call: TRBV20-1; clone_size: few; cdr3_aa: CSARDRGRNIQYF; cdr3_nt: TGCAGTGCTAGAGACAGGGGAAGAAACATTCAGTACTTC
d_call: TRBD2; j_call: TRBJ2-1; v_call: TRBV20-1; clone_size: few; cdr3_aa: CSARGYVGKAGIYNEQFF; cdr3_nt: TGCAGTGCTAGGGGATACGTAGGGAAAGCGGGAATCTACAATGAGCAGTTCTTC
d_call: NA; j_call: TRBJ2-2; v_call: TRBV7-7; clone_size: few; cdr3_aa: CASSPMTSRNTGELFF; cdr3_nt: TGTGCCAGCAGCCCGATGACTAGTCGGAACACCGGGGAGCTGTTTTTT
d_call: TRBD2; j_call: TRBJ2-1; v_call: TRBV7-3; clone_size: few; cdr3_aa: CASSNRGGYNEQFF; cdr3_nt: TGTGCCAGCAGCAACCGGGGGGGCTACAATGAGCAGTTCTTC
d_call: TRBD2; j_call: TRBJ2-3; v_call: TRBV6-1; clone_size: NA; cdr3_aa: CASIRGRGGTYTQYF; cdr3_nt: TGTGCCAGCATCCGGGGACGGGGGGGCACATATACGCAGTATTTT
d_call: NA; j_call: TRBJ2-7; v_call: TRBV10-3; clone_size: NA; cdr3_aa: CAISDPSGVYEQYF; cdr3_nt: TGTGCCATCAGTGACCCCTCCGGGGTCTACGAGCAGTACTTC
d_call: TRBD1; j_call: TRBJ1-1; v_call: TRBV27; clone_size: few; cdr3_aa: CASLSDRRTGGTAFF; cdr3_nt: TGTGCCAGCCTATCCGACCGGAGGACAGGGGGCACGGCTTTCTTT
d_call: NA; j_call: TRBJ2-3; v_call: TRBV7-2; clone_size: few; cdr3_aa: CASSRGSGSTDTQYF; cdr3_nt: TGTGCCAGCAGCCGAGGGAGCGGGAGCACAGATACGCAGTATTTT
d_call: NA; j_call: TRBJ1-5; v_call: TRBV2; clone_size: NA; cdr3_aa: CASRRRENQPQHF; cdr3_nt: TGTGCCAGCAGGCGGCGGGAAAATCAGCCCCAGCATTTT
d_call: NA; j_call: TRBJ2-5; v_call: TRBV18; clone_size: few; cdr3_aa: CASSPPPSIGRETQYF; cdr3_nt: TGTGCCAGCTCACCACCTCCTAGCATTGGAAGGGAGACCCAGTACTTC
d_call: TRBD2; j_call: TRBJ2-1; v_call: TRBV6-5; clone_size: NA; cdr3_aa: CASSFTSGRYNEQFF; cdr3_nt: TGTGCCAGCAGCTTTACTAGCGGGAGATACAATGAGCAGTTCTTC
d_call: NA; j_call: TRBJ2-3; v_call: TRBV9; clone_size: NA; cdr3_aa: CASSTDPAEGDTQYF; cdr3_nt: TGTGCCAGCAGCACAGATCCAGCGGAAGGAGATACGCAGTATTTT
d_call: NA; j_call: TRBJ2-3; v_call: TRBV5-5; clone_size: few; cdr3_aa: CASSLDGQLTDTQYF; cdr3_nt: TGTGCCAGCAGCTTAGATGGACAGCTCACAGATACGCAGTATTTT
d_call: TRBD2; j_call: TRBJ2-5; v_call: TRBV10-3; clone_size: many; cdr3_aa: CAISAGGTNQETQYF; cdr3_nt: TGTGCCATCAGTGCGGGGGGGACCAATCAAGAGACCCAGTACTTC